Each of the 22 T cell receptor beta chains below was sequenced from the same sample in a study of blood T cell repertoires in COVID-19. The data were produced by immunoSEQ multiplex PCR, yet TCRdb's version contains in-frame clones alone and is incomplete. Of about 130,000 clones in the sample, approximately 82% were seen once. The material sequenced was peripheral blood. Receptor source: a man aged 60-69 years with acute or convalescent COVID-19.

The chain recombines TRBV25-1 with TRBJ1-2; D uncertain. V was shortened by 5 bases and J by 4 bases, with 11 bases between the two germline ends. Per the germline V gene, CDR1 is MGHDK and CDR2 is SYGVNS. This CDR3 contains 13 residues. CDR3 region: CASSLDPLYGYTF. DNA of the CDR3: TGTGCCAGCAGTTTAGATCCGCTCTATGGCTACACCTTC.

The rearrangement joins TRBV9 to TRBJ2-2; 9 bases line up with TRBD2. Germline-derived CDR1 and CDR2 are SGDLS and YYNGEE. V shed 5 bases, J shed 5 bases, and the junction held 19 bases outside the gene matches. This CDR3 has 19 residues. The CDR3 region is CASRTAASGDPRETGELFF. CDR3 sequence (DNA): TGTGCCAGCAGAACAGCGGCTAGCGGGGACCCAAGGGAGACCGGGGAGCTGTTTTTT.

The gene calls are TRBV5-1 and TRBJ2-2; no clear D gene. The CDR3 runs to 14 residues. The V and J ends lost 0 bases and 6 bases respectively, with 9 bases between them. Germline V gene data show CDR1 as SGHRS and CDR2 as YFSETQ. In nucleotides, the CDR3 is TGCGCCAGCAGCTTGGTGGGCCCCCCCGGGGAGCTGTTTTTT. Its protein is CASSLVGPPGELFF. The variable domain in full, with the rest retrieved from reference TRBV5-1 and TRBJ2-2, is KAGVTQTPRYLIKTRGQQVTLSCSPISGHRSVSWYQQTPGQGLQFLFEYFSETQRNKGNFPGRFSGRQFSNSRSEMNVSTLELGDSALYLCASSLVGPPGELFFGEGSRLTVL.

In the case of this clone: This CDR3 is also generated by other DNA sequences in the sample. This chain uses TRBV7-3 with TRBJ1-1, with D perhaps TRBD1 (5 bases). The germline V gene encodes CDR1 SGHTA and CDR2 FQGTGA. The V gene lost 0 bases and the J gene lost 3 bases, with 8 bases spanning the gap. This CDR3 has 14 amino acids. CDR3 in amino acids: CASSLTGGDTEAFF. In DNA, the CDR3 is TGTGCCAGCAGCTTAACGGGGGGAGACACTGAAGCTTTCTTT.

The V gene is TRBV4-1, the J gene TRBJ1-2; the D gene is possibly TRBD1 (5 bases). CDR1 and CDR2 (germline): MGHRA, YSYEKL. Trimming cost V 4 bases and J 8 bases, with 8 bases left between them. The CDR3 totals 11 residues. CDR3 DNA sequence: TGCGCCAGCAGCCTAAGGGGCGGCTACACCTTC. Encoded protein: CASSLRGGYTF.

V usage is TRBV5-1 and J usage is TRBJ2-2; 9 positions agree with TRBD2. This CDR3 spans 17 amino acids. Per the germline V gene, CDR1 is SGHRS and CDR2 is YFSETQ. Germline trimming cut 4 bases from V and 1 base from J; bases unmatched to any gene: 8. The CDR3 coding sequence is TGCGCCAGCAGCAGTCAGACTAGCGGATGGAACACCGGGGAGCTGTTTTTT. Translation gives CASSSQTSGWNTGELFF.

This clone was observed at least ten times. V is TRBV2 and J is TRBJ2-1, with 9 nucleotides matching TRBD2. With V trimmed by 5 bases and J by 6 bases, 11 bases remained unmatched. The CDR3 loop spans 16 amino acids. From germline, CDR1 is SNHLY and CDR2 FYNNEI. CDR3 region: CASSLRVAGALNEQFF. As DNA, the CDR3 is TGTGCCAGCAGTTTAAGGGTAGCGGGAGCCCTCAATGAGCAGTTCTTC.

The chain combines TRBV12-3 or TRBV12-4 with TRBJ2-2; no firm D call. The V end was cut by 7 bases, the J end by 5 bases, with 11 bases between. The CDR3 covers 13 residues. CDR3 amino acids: CASTPRETGELFF. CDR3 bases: TGTGCCAGCACCCCTCGCGAGACCGGGGAGCTGTTTTTT.

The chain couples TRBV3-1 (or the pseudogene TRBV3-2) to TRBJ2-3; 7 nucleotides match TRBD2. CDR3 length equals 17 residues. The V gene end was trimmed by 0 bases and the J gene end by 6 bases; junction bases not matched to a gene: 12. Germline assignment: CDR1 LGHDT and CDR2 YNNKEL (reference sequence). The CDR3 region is CASSQDTGEGLGDTQYF. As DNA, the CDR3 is TGTGCCAGCAGCCAAGATACGGGGGAGGGCCTCGGGGATACGCAGTATTTT.

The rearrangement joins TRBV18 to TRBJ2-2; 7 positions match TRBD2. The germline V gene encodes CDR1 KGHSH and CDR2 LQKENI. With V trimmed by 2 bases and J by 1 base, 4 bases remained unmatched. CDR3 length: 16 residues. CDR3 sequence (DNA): TGTGCCAGCTCACCAAATCCGGGAGGGAACACCGGGGAGCTGTTTTTT. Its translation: CASSPNPGGNTGELFF. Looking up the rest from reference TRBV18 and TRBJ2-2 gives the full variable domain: NAGVMQNPRHLVRRRGQEARLRCSPMKGHSHVYWYRQLPEEGLKFMVYLQKENIIDESGMPKERFSAEFPKEGPSILRIQQVVRGDSAAYFCASSPNPGGNTGELFFGEGSRLTVL.

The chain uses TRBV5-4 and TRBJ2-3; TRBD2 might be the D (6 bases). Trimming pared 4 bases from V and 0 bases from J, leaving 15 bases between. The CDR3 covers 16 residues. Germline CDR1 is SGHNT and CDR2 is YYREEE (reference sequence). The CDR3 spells CASSHSKRGSTDTQYF. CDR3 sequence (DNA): TGTGCCAGCAGCCACAGTAAACGGGGGAGCACAGATACGCAGTATTTT.

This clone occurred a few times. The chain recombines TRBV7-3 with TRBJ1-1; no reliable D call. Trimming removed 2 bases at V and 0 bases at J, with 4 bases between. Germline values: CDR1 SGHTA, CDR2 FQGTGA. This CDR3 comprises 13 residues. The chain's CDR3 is CASSLQLNTEAFF. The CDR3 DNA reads TGTGCCAGCAGCTTACAGTTGAACACTGAAGCTTTCTTT. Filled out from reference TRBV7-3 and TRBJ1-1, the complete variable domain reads GAGVSQTPSNKVTEKGKYVELRCDPISGHTALYWYRQSLGQGPEFLIYFQGTGAADDSGLPNDRFFAVRPEGSVSTLKIQRTERGDSAVYLCASSLQLNTEAFFGQGTRLTVV.

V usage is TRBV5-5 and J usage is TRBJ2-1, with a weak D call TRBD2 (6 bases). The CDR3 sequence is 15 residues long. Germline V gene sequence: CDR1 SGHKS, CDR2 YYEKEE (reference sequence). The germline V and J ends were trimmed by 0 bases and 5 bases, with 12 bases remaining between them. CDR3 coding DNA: TGTGCCAGCAGCTTGGCTTCGGGAGTGCACAATGAGCAGTTCTTC. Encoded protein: CASSLASGVHNEQFF.

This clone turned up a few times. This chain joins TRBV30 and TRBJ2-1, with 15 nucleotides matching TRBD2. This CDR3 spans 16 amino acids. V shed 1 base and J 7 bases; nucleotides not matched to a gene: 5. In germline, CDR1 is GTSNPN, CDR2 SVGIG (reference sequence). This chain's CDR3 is CAWSGTSGRAGNEQFF. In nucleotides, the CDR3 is TGTGCCTGGAGTGGGACTAGCGGGAGGGCCGGGAATGAGCAGTTCTTC.

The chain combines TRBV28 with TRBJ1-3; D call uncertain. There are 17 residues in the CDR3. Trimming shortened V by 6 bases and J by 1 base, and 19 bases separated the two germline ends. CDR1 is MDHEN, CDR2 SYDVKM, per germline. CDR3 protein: CASSYYELRASGNTIYF. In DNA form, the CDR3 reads TGTGCCAGCAGCTATTACGAGCTGAGGGCTTCTGGAAACACCATATATTTT.

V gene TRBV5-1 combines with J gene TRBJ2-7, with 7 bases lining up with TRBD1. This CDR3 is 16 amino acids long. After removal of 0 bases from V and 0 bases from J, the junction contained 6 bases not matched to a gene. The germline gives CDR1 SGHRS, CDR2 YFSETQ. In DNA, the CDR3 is TGCGCCAGCAGCTTGGGGGGGACAGCCACCTCCTACGAGCAGTACTTC. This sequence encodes CASSLGGTATSYEQYF.

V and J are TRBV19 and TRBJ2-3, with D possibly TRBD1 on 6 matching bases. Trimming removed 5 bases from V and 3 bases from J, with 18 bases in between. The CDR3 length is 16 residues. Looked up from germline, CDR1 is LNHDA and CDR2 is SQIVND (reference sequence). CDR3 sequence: CASSGGPTDRTDTQYF. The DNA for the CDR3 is TGTGCCAGTAGTGGGGGACCCACAGACAGGACAGATACGCAGTATTTT. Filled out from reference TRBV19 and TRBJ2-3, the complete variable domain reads DGGITQSPKYLFRKEGQNVTLSCEQNLNHDAMYWYRQDPGQGLRLIYYSQIVNDFQKGDIAEGYSVSREKKESFPLTVTSAQKNPTAFYLCASSGGPTDRTDTQYFGPGTRLTVL.

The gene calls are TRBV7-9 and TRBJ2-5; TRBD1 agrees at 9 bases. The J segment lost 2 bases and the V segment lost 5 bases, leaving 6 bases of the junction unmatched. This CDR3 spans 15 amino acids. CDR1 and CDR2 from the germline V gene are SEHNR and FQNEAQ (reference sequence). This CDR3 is CASSPQGQGQETQYF. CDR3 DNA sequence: TGTGCCAGCAGCCCCCAGGGACAGGGACAAGAGACCCAGTACTTC.

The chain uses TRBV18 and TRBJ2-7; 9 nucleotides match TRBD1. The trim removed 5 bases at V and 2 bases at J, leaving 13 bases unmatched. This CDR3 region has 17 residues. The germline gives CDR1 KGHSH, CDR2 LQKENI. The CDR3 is CASSSLPRTGATYEQYF. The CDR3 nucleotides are TGTGCCAGCTCATCGTTGCCCCGGACAGGGGCCACCTACGAGCAGTACTTC.

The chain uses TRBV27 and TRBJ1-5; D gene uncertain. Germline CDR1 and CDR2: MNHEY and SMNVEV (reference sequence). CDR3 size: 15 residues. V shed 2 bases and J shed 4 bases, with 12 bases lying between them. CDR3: CASSLTGSGNQPQHF. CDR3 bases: TGTGCCAGCAGTTTAACCGGGTCGGGGAATCAGCCCCAGCATTTT.

The CDR3 coding sequence is TGTGCCAGCAGTGCTTTTCGGGACACGGGGATGTTCTTC. This translates into CASSAFRDTGMFF. V and J are TRBV6-2 or TRBV6-3 and TRBJ2-1, with D possibly matching TRBD1 (6 bases). V gave up 5 bases and J gave up 15 bases, with 20 bases separating them. The CDR3 spans 13 residues. Germline V gene lookup returns CDR1 MNHEY and CDR2 SVGEGT.

CDR3: CASTGGTTNYGYTF. CDR3 DNA: TGTGCCAGTACAGGCGGGACTACTAACTATGGCTACACCTTC. V and J are TRBV19 and TRBJ1-2; D is perhaps TRBD1 (5 bases). Germline V CDR1 and CDR2: LNHDA, SQIVND (reference sequence). The V and J ends lost 7 bases and 0 bases respectively, with 12 bases between them. This CDR3 is 14 amino acids long.